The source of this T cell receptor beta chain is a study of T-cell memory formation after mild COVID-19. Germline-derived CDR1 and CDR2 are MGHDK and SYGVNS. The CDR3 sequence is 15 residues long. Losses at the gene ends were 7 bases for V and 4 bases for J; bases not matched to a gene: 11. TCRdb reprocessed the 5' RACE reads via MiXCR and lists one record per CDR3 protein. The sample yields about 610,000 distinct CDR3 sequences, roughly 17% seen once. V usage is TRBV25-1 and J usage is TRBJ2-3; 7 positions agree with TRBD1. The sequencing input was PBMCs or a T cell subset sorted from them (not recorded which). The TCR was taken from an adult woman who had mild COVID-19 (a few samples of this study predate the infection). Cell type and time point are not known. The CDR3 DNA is TGTGCCAGCACTCCCGGGACAGTCGAGGCAGATACGCAGTATTTT. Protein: CASTPGTVEADTQYF.